This TCR beta chain was identified during a study of T cell repertoires in cytomegalovirus infection. As for the study in general: Selection of CMV epitopes for the study included recently identified HLA-C-restricted and well-studied HLA-B-restricted ones.

This clonotype showed up just a few times. Its target is unknown. In germline, CDR1 is SGHTA, CDR2 FQGNSA. The CDR3 runs to 17 residues. V lost 2 bases to trimming and J lost 6 bases; unmatched junction nucleotides: 10. TCRdb analysed the reads with MiXCR anew, one entry per CDR3 protein. The sample consists of tens of thousands of distinct CDR3 sequences, 21% of them appearing once. J is TRBJ2-1 and V is TRBV7-2; 10 bases agree with TRBD2. This specimen was CD8+ T cells from cultured PBMCs, taken from culture after CMV antigen stimulation. This receptor was taken from a human donor in good health (CMV status not recorded). Some clones in this sample may be carry-over from other donors' samples. The CDR3 loop is CASSLISGRAGSNEQFF. CDR3 in DNA: TGTGCCAGCAGCTTAATCAGCGGGAGGGCCGGGAGCAATGAGCAGTTCTTC.